The present entry profiles one T cell receptor (beta chain) with its context. Germline-derived CDR1 and CDR2 are SGHRS and YFSETQ. The CDR3 contains 15 residues. Trimming removed 0 bases from V and 3 bases from J; junction bases left unmatched: 5. The entry originates in a study of shared clonotypes between healthy human individuals. In the authors' workflow: ImmunoSEQ output held junction-only sequences without quality scores, so filtering differed. Generated by immunoSEQ multiplex PCR, the TCRdb table keeps only in-frame clones and is missing some. V, J and clone size derive from that table, while D and trimming were established from the DNA sequence. The sample holds about 560,000 clones, about 80% seen once.

This clonotype originated in a middle-aged woman in good health. Some clones in this sample may be carry-over from other donors' samples. The source material was PBMCs. The chain couples TRBV5-1 to TRBJ2-7; 8 bases fit TRBD2. The CDR3 spells CASSLGSGSVYEQYF. The CDR3 DNA is TGCGCCAGCAGCTTGGGGAGCGGGAGTGTCTACGAGCAGTACTTC.